The 21 T cell receptor beta chains reported below all come from one sample, sequenced in a study of molecular identifiers for immune sequencing clone quantification. TCRdb re-called the PCR reads through MiXCR, storing one row per CDR3 protein. Of hundreds of thousands of distinct CDR3 sequences detected, about 25% appear once; the ten largest clones hold about 0.84%. Sequenced material: naive CD8+ T cells from blood, with Jurkat cell RNA spiked in. Subset: FACS-sorted CD8+CD4-CCR7+CD45RA+ naive T cells. These receptors were taken from a human donor in good health. Some libraries in this study had Jurkat cell RNA spiked in.

The J gene is TRBJ2-3, the V gene TRBV20-1, with D unresolved. Trimming cost V 1 base and J 2 bases, with 13 bases left between them. Germline CDR1 is DFQATT and CDR2 is SNEGSKA (reference sequence). The CDR3 spans 15 residues. The CDR3 protein is CSARGAGSSTDTQYF. For the CDR3, the DNA is TGCAGTGCTAGAGGGGCCGGTAGCTCCACAGATACGCAGTATTTT.

The chain links TRBV6-2 or TRBV6-3 to TRBJ2-7; 9 bases map to TRBD1. Unmatched junction bases numbered 12, after V lost 0 bases and J lost 0 bases. This CDR3 is 19 amino acids long. From germline, CDR1 is MNHEY and CDR2 SVGEGT. The CDR3 nucleotides are TGTGCCAGCAGTTACTCGTCGGGACAGGGTCTGATTGCCTCCTACGAGCAGTACTTC. Amino acid sequence: CASSYSSGQGLIASYEQYF.

The genes are TRBV4-1 and TRBJ2-1; TRBD2 matches 7 bases. The V segment lost 3 bases and the J segment 13 bases; nucleotides outside the gene matches: 6. Per germline, CDR1 MGHRA and CDR2 YSYEKL. The CDR3 is 12 amino acids. Written as DNA, the CDR3 is TGCGCCAGCAGCCAGCCCGCGGGGGTCCAGTTCTTC. It codes for CASSQPAGVQFF.

The rearrangement links TRBV27 to TRBJ2-7, with D possibly matching TRBD2 (5 bases). The CDR3 totals 13 residues. The ends were cut back, 9 bases at V and 4 bases at J, with 16 bases in the middle. The germline CDR1 and CDR2 sequences are MNHEY and SMNVEV (reference sequence). CDR3 protein: CASASRAGYEQYF. The CDR3 DNA reads TGTGCCAGTGCGAGCCGGGCGGGTTACGAGCAGTACTTC.

This clonotype showed up many times. This rearrangement joins TRBV20-1 to TRBJ2-5, with D possibly being TRBD1 (5 bases). The CDR3 has 15 amino acids. Trimming took 5 bases from V and 5 from J, leaving 21 bases between them. Per germline, CDR1 DFQATT and CDR2 SNEGSKA (reference sequence). The CDR3 here is CSAPRSRAPAETQYF. The CDR3, as DNA: TGCAGTGCTCCGAGGTCCAGGGCCCCGGCGGAGACCCAGTACTTC.

The sample holds many counts of this clonotype. This chain uses TRBV7-6 with TRBJ2-3; D is perhaps TRBD2 (5 bases). The V end lost 2 bases, the J end lost 2 bases, and 8 bases lay between the germline ends. Germline CDR1 reads SGHVS; CDR2 reads FNYEAQ. The CDR3 loop spans 14 amino acids. The CDR3 coding sequence is TGTGCCAGCAGCTTATTGGGAGACACAGATACGCAGTATTTT. As protein: CASSLLGDTDTQYF. The complete variable domain, with remaining parts taken from reference TRBV7-6 and TRBJ2-3, reads GAGVSQSPRYKVTKRGQDVALRCDPISGHVSLYWYRQALGQGPEFLTYFNYEAQQDKSGLPNDRFSAERPEGSISTLTIQRTEQRDSAMYRCASSLLGDTDTQYFGPGTRLTVL.

The rearrangement uses TRBV28 and TRBJ1-5; possible D gene TRBD1, 5 bases. The CDR3 spans 14 residues. Germline V gene data show CDR1 as MDHEN and CDR2 as SYDVKM. V gave up 5 bases and J gave up 4 bases, with 12 bases separating them. The CDR3 DNA reads TGTGCCAGCAGTGCAACGGGGGGTAATCAGCCCCAGCATTTT. This translates into CASSATGGNQPQHF.

This clonotype was observed at least ten times. This chain links TRBV10-2 with TRBJ1-5; unclear D gene. Germline V CDR1 and CDR2: WSHSY, SAAADI. With 3 bases removed from V and 0 bases from J, the gap between germline ends came to 3 bases. This CDR3 spans 13 amino acids. CDR3: CASSDGSNQPQHF. The CDR3 nucleotides are TGCGCCAGCAGTGATGGTAGCAATCAGCCCCAGCATTTT.

This clonotype turned up a few times. As DNA, the CDR3 is TGTGCCAGTAGTATAGGGAAGGGGGCCGGCAATCAGCCCCAGCATTTT. This encodes CASSIGKGAGNQPQHF. The chain links TRBV19 to TRBJ1-5; TRBD1 aligns across 7 bases. Looked up from germline, CDR1 is LNHDA and CDR2 is SQIVND (reference sequence). After removal of 1 base from V and 2 bases from J, the junction contained 5 bases not matched to a gene. The CDR3 runs to 16 residues.

The chain employs TRBV4-3 and TRBJ2-1; D not certain. V was cut by 0 bases and J by 7 bases, with 13 bases left in between. Germline values: CDR1 LGHNA, CDR2 YSLEER. CDR3 length: 15 residues. The CDR3 sequence is CASSQEHHDGNEQFF. The CDR3, as DNA: TGCGCCAGCAGCCAAGAACATCACGACGGTAATGAGCAGTTCTTC.

The chain joins TRBV6-8 to TRBJ2-7; D call uncertain. V gave up 2 bases and J gave up 2 bases, with 22 bases separating them. Germline CDR1 is MNHGY and CDR2 is SAAAGT. CDR3 length equals 18 residues. CDR3 bases: TGTGCCAGCAGTTACAATCTTGTTAATCTTGACACCCCCTACGAGCAGTACTTC. Its protein product is CASSYNLVNLDTPYEQYF.

A word on this clonotype: Without the conserved terminal phenylalanine or tryptophan, this CDR3 likely stems from a read error. The rearrangement uses TRBV27 and TRBJ2-7, with TRBD1 matching 11 bases. The J segment lost 1 base and the V segment lost 6 bases, leaving 2 bases of the junction unmatched. The germline V gene has CDR1 MNHEY and CDR2 SMNVEV (reference sequence). This CDR3 region has 14 residues. The chain's CDR3 is CASRGTGGSYEQYL. CDR3 nucleotide sequence: TGTGCCAGCAGGGGGACAGGGGGTTCCTACGAGCAGTACTTG.

This clonotype has just a few counts. V gene TRBV27 combines with J gene TRBJ2-1; TRBD2 aligns across 13 bases. Trimming at V came to 0 bases and at J to 6 bases, leaving 2 bases not matched to a gene. The CDR3 runs to 16 residues. In germline, CDR1 is MNHEY, CDR2 SMNVEV (reference sequence). Written as DNA, the CDR3 is TGTGCCAGCAGTTTATCGGGACTAGCGGGACTCAATGAGCAGTTCTTC. Translated: CASSLSGLAGLNEQFF.

The genes are TRBV5-1 and TRBJ2-6, with D hard to call. The CDR3 spans 15 residues. Trimming stripped 0 bases from V and 1 base from J, with 5 bases between. CDR1 is SGHRS, CDR2 YFSETQ, per germline. The CDR3 reads CASSLGRSGANVLTF. For the CDR3, the DNA is TGCGCCAGCAGCTTGGGGCGATCTGGGGCCAACGTCCTGACTTTC.

This sequence joins TRBV7-2 and TRBJ1-1, with D maybe TRBD1 (5 bases). Germline CDR1 and CDR2: SGHTA and FQGNSA. This CDR3 is built from 12 residues. Trimming left V 5 bases short and J 9 bases short, with 13 bases between. The CDR3 sequence: CASSQFPGKAFF. The CDR3 nucleotides read TGTGCCAGCAGCCAATTCCCAGGGAAAGCTTTCTTT.

Many counts were recorded for this clonotype. The J gene is TRBJ2-7, the V gene TRBV6-5; TRBD1 matches at 7 bases. J lost 4 bases, V lost 6 bases, and 12 bases had no gene match. Germline V lookup: CDR1 MNHEY, CDR2 SVGAGI. This CDR3 contains 15 residues. The CDR3 loop reads CASSQRRTGLYEQYF. The CDR3 bases are TGTGCCAGCAGCCAAAGAAGGACAGGTTTGTACGAGCAGTACTTC.

This clonotype has at least ten counts. This chain joins TRBV4-1 and TRBJ2-4; TRBD1 agrees at 7 bases. The ends lost 3 bases at V and 0 bases at J; junction bases unmatched: 5. Germline lookup yields CDR1 MGHRA and CDR2 YSYEKL. The CDR3 loop spans 16 amino acids. In nucleotides, the CDR3 is TGCGCCAGCAGCCACGCTCAGGGGGTAGCCAAAAACATTCAGTACTTC. Its translation is CASSHAQGVAKNIQYF.

The sample holds many counts of this clonotype. The chain carries TRBV4-1 and TRBJ1-5; D might be TRBD1 (5 bases). This CDR3 has 15 amino acids. V was cut by 6 bases and J by 1 base, with 13 bases left in between. Germline V gives CDR1 MGHRA, CDR2 YSYEKL. The CDR3 spells CASRVGVWSNQPQHF. CDR3 nucleotide sequence: TGCGCCAGCAGGGTGGGGGTGTGGAGCAATCAGCCCCAGCATTTT.

The chain employs TRBV27 and TRBJ2-7; either TRBD1 or TRBD2 may supply D (6 bases each). The germline V gene has CDR1 MNHEY and CDR2 SMNVEV (reference sequence). V was shortened by 6 bases and J by 5 bases, with 17 bases between the two germline ends. CDR3 length: 14 amino acids. The chain's CDR3 is CASRLNVGGHEQYF. In DNA form, the CDR3 reads TGTGCCAGCAGGCTGAACGTGGGGGGCCACGAGCAGTACTTC.

Details on this clonotype: Being one base from a much bigger clone, this may be a read error. V usage is TRBV12-3 or TRBV12-4 and J usage is TRBJ2-3, with 7 bases matching TRBD2. The junction had 16 bases not matched to a gene; V was cut back by 6 bases and J by 4 bases. This CDR3 has 17 residues. The CDR3 spells CASSPTLAGEASDTQYF. The CDR3 DNA sequence: TGTGCCAGCAGCCCCACGTTGGCGGGAGAGGCCTCAGATACGCAGTATTTT.

This clonotype was recorded a few times. The gene calls are TRBV27 and TRBJ1-5, with D tentatively TRBD1 (5 bases). Per the germline V gene, CDR1 is MNHEY and CDR2 is SMNVEV (reference sequence). V was cut by 2 bases and J by 6 bases, with 11 bases left in between. The CDR3 consists of 14 residues. As DNA, the CDR3 is TGTGCCAGCAGTTTACTCCAGGGTATTCAGCCCCAGCATTTT. Protein: CASSLLQGIQPQHF.